This T cell receptor beta chain came from a study of shared clonotypes between healthy human individuals. Study-wide results and limits: Relative to clonotypes present in all four donors, those not shared had lower generation probabilities.

Only in-frame clones appear in the TCRdb table, and some are missing; sequencing was by immunoSEQ multiplex PCR. The table shows more than 400,000 clones, with 90% to 97% occurring only once. Points on this clone: The antigen remains undetermined.

Donors, healthy HIV-negative adults, lacked recent acute infections or vaccinations. Naive CD4+ cells were CD45RA-selected; the remaining cells were memory. The clonotype originates from a woman aged 25 to 39 in good health. The sequenced sample was naive CD4+ T cells sorted from blood. Documented subset: CD45RA+ positively selected.

Here the CDR3 reads CASSGRANTGELFF. The CDR3 region has the DNA TGTGCCAGCAGTGGCAGGGCGAACACCGGGGAGCTGTTTTTT. The chain uses TRBV6-4 and TRBJ2-2, with a tentative D call TRBD1 (5 bases). V lost 4 bases and J lost 0, with 6 bases in between. CDR1 is MRHNA and CDR2 is SNTAGT in the germline V gene. The CDR3 has 14 amino acids.